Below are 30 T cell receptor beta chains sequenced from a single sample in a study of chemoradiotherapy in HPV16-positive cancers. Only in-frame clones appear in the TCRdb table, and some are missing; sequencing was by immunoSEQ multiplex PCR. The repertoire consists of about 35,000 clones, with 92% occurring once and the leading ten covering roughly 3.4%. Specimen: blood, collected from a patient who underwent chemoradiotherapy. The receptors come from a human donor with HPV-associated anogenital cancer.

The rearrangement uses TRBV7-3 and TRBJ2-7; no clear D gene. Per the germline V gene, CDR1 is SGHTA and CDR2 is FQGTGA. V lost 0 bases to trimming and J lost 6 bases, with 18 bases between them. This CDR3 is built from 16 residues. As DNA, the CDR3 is TGTGCCAGCAGCTTAACCCCTGGTCTAGATATTGGCGAGCAGTACTTC. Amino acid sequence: CASSLTPGLDIGEQYF.

The CDR3: CASSEVMGGYNEQFF. The DNA of the CDR3 is TGTGCCAGCAGTGAAGTAATGGGGGGGTACAATGAGCAGTTCTTC. This chain connects TRBV6-1 to TRBJ2-1; the match to TRBD2 covers 7 bases. The CDR3 has 15 residues. The trim removed 1 base at V and 4 bases at J, leaving 4 bases unmatched. From germline, CDR1 is MNHNS and CDR2 SASEGT.

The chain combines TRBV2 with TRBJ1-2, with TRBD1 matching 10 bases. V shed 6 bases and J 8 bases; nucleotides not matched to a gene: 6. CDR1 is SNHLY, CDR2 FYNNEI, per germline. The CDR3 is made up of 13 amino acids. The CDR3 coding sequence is TGTGCCAGCAGCGAGACAGGGGGCGTCGGCTACACCTTC. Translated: CASSETGGVGYTF. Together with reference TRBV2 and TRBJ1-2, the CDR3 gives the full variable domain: EPEVTQTPSHQVTQMGQEVILRCVPISNHLYFYWYRQILGQKVEFLVSFYNNEISEKSEIFDDQFSVERPDGSNFTLKIRSTKLEDSAMYFCASSETGGVGYTFGSGTRLTVV.

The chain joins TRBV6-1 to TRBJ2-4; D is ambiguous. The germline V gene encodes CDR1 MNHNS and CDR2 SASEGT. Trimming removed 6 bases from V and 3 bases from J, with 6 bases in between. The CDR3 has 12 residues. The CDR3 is CASRQLKNIQYF. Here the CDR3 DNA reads TGTGCCAGCAGACAGCTCAAAAACATTCAGTACTTC.

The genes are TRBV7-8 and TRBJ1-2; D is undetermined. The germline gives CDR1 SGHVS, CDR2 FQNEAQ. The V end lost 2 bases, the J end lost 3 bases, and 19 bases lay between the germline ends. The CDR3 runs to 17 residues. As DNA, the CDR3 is TGTGCCAGCAGCTTATACATTGGGGTCCAAGTTTACTATGGCTACACCTTC. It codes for CASSLYIGVQVYYGYTF.

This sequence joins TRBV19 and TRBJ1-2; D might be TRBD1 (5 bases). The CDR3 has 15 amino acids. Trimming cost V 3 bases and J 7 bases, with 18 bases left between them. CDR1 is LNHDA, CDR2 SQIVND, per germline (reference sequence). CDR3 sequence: CASSIGQESWSGYTF. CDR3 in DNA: TGTGCCAGTAGTATCGGACAAGAAAGCTGGAGTGGCTACACCTTC.

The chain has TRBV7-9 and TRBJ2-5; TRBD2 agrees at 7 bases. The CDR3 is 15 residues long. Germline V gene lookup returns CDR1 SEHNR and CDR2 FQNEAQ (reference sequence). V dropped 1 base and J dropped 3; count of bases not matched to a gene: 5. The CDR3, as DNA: TGTGCCAGCAGCTTAGTGGGCGGGGGAGAAGAGACCCAGTACTTC. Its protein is CASSLVGGGEETQYF.

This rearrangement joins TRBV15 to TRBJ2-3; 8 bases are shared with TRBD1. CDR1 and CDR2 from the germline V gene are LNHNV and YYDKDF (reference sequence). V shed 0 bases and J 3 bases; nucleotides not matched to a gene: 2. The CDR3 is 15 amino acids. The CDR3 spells CATSRDRGPTDTQYF. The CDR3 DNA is TGTGCCACCAGCAGAGACAGGGGGCCAACAGATACGCAGTATTTT.

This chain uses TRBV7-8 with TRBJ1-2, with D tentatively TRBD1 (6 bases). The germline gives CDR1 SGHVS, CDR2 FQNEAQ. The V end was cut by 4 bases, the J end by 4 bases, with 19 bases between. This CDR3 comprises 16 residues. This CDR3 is CASSSLGGGTVYGYTF. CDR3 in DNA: TGTGCCAGCAGCTCCCTGGGTGGGGGCACGGTCTATGGCTACACCTTC.

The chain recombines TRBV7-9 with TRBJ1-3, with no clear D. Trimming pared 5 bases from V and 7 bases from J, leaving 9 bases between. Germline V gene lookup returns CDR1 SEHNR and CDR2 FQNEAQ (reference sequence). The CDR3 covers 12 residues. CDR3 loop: CASSLPKNTIYF. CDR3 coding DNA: TGTGCCAGCAGCCTCCCGAAGAACACCATATATTTT.

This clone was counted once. DNA for the CDR3: TGCGCCAGCAGCTTAGCGGGGACTGCGAACACCGGGGAGCTGTTTTTT. It is translated as CASSLAGTANTGELFF. This sequence joins TRBV5-1 and TRBJ2-2; 7 bases fit TRBD2. The CDR3 sequence is 16 residues long. Germline-derived CDR1 and CDR2 are SGHRS and YFSETQ. V trimming: 2 bases; J trimming: 0 bases; junction bases outside the gene matches: 4.

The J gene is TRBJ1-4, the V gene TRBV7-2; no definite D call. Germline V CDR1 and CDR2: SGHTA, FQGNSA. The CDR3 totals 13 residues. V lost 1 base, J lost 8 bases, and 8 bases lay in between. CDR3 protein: CASSLVYGEKLFF. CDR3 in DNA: TGTGCCAGCAGCTTAGTCTACGGGGAAAAACTGTTTTTT.

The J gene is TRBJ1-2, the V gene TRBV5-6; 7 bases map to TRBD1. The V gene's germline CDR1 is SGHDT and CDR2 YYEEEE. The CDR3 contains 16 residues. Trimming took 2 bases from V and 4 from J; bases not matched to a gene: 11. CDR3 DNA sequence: TGTGCCAGCAGCTTTTCCCCTTACAGGGGCTCCTATGGCTACACCTTC. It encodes CASSFSPYRGSYGYTF.

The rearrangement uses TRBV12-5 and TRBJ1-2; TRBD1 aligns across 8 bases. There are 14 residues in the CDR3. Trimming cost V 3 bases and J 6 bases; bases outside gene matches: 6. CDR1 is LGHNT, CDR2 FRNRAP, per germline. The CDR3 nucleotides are TGTGCTAGTGGTTTCCCTACGACAGGGGATGGCTACACCTTC. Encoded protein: CASGFPTTGDGYTF.

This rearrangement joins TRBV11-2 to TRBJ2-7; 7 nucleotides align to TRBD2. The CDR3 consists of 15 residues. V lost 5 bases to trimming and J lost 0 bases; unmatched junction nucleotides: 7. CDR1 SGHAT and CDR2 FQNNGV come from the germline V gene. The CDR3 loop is CASSRSGVSSYEQYF. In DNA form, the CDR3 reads TGTGCCAGCAGCCGGAGCGGGGTTAGCTCCTACGAGCAGTACTTC.

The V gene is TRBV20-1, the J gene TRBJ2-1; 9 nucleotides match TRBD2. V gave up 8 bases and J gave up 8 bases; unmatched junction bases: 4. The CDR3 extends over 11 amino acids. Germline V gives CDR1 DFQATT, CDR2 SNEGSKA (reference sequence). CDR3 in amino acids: CSPLAGHEQFF. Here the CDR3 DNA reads TGCAGTCCTCTAGCGGGACATGAGCAGTTCTTC.

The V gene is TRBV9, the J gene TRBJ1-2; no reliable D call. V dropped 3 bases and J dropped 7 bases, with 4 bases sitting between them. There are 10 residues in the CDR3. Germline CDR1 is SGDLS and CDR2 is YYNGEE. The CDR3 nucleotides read TGTGCCAGCAGCGGACTTGGCTACACCTTC. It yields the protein CASSGLGYTF.

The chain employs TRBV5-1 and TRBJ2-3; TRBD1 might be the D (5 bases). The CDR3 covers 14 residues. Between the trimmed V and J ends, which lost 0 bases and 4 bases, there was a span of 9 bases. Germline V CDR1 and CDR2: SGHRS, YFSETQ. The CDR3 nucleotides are TGCGCCAGCAGCTTGGACAGGTCAGCAGATACGCAGTATTTT. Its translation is CASSLDRSADTQYF. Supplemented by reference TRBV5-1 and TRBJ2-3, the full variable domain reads KAGVTQTPRYLIKTRGQQVTLSCSPISGHRSVSWYQQTPGQGLQFLFEYFSETQRNKGNFPGRFSGRQFSNSRSEMNVSTLELGDSALYLCASSLDRSADTQYFGPGTRLTVL.

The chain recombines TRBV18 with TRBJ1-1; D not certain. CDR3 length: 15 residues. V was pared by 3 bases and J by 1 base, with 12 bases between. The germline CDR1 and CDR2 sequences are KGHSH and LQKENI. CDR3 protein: CASSPLRTANTEAFF. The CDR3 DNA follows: TGTGCCAGCTCACCCCTCCGGACCGCGAACACTGAAGCTTTCTTT.

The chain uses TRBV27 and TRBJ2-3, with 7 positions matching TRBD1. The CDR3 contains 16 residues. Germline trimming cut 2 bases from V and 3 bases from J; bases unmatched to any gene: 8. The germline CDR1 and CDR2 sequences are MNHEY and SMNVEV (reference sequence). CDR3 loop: CASSLNRGLRTDTQYF. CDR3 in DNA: TGTGCCAGCAGTTTAAACAGGGGATTAAGAACAGATACGCAGTATTTT.

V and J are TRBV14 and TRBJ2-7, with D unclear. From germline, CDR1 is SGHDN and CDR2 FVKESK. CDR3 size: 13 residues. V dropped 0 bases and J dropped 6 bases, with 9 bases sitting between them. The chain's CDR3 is CASSQDLGREQYF. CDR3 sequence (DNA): TGTGCCAGCAGCCAAGATCTAGGGCGCGAGCAGTACTTC.

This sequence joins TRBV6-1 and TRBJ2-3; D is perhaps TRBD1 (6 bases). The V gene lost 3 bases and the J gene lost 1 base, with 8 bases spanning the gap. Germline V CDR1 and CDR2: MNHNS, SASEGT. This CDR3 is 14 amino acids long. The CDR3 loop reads CASSDAGGTDTQYF. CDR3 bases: TGTGCCAGCAGTGATGCAGGGGGCACAGATACGCAGTATTTT.

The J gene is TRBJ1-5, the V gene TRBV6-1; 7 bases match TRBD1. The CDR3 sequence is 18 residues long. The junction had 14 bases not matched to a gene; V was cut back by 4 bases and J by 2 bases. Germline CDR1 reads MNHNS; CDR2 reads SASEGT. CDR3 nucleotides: TGTGCCAGCAGTGCGACAGGGTTTGGTTCGTTTCGCAATCAGCCCCAGCATTTT. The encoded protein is CASSATGFGSFRNQPQHF.

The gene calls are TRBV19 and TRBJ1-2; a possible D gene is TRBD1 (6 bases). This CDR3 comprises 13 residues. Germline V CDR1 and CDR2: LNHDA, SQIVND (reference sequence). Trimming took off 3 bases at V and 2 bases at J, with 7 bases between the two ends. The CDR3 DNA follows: TGTGCCAGTAGTATTACAGGGAACTATGGCTACACCTTC. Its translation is CASSITGNYGYTF.

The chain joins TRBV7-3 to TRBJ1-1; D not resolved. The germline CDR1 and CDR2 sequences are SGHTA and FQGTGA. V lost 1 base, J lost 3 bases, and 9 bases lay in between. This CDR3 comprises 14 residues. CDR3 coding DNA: TGTGCCAGCAGCTTAATTGGTGGGGACACTGAAGCTTTCTTT. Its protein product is CASSLIGGDTEAFF.

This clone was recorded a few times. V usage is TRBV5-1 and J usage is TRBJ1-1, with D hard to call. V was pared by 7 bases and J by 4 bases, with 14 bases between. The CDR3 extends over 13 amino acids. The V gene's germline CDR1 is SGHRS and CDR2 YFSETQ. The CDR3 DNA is TGCGCCAGCGGTGACGAGGGAGGCACTGAAGCTTTCTTT. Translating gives CASGDEGGTEAFF.

The CDR3 region has the DNA TGTGCCAGCAGTGACGGACTAGTGAACACCGGGGAGCTGTTTTTT. As protein: CASSDGLVNTGELFF. This chain joins TRBV2 and TRBJ2-2; 7 bases fit TRBD2. The CDR3 extends over 15 amino acids. Losses at the gene ends were 3 bases for V and 1 base for J; bases not matched to a gene: 2. The germline V gene encodes CDR1 SNHLY and CDR2 FYNNEI. The variable domain in full, with the rest retrieved from reference TRBV2 and TRBJ2-2, is EPEVTQTPSHQVTQMGQEVILRCVPISNHLYFYWYRQILGQKVEFLVSFYNNEISEKSEIFDDQFSVERPDGSNFTLKIRSTKLEDSAMYFCASSDGLVNTGELFFGEGSRLTVL.

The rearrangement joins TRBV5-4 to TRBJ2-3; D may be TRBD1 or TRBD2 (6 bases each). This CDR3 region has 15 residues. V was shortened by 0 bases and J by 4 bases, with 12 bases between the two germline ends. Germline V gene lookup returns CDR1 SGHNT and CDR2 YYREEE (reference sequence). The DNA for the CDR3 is TGTGCCAGCAGCTTGGGTGGGGGGCCACCAGATACGCAGTATTTT. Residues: CASSLGGGPPDTQYF.

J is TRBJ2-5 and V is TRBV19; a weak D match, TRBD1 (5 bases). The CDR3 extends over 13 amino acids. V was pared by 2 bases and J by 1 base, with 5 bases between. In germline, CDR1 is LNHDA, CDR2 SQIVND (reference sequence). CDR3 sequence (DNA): TGTGCCAGTAGTATACAGGGCCAAGAGACCCAGTACTTC. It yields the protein CASSIQGQETQYF.

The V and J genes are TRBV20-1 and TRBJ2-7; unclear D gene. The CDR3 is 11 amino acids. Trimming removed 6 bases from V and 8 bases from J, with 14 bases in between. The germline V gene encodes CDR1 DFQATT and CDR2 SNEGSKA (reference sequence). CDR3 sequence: CSARGRRKQYF. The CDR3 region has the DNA TGCAGTGCACGCGGCCGGCGTAAGCAGTACTTC.